This is a list of T cell receptor beta chains from one sample in a study of shared clonotypes between healthy human individuals. Data came from immunoSEQ multiplex PCR; TCRdb stores just in-frame clones and leaves some out. The table includes around 330,000 clones, approximately 79% detected once. Sequencing was carried out using memory CD4+ T cells sorted from blood. These receptor sequences come from a man under 40 in good health. The CDR3 runs from the conserved cysteine through the conserved F or W. D genes are given only for firm matches. Clone size is given for some rows only: seen once, a few or many times, or a class if the clone is expanded.

size,D,J,V,DNA,CDR3
few,-,TRBJ1-5,TRBV6-1,-,CASSVGQGTVVSHF
-,-,TRBJ1-5,TRBV2,TGTGCCAGCAAGGAGGGTACCAATCAGCCCCAGCATTTT,CASKEGTNQPQHF
-,TRBD2,TRBJ2-3,TRBV7-2,TGTGCCAGCGGTGGGGAGGGTAGGGTAGATACGCAGTATTTT,CASGGEGRVDTQYF
-,TRBD2,TRBJ2-3,TRBV6-4,TGTGCCAGCAGTCTAGTAGCGGGGGACACAGATACGCAGTATTTT,CASSLVAGDTDTQYF
-,TRBD2,TRBJ2-1,TRBV5-1,TGCGCCAGCAGCTTGGGTGGGACTAGCGGCTACAATGAGCAGTTCTTC,CASSLGGTSGYNEQFF
-,TRBD1,TRBJ1-1,TRBV18,TGTGCCAGCTCACCACTGGGACAGATGAACACTGAAGCTTTCTTT,CASSPLGQMNTEAFF
-,-,TRBJ1-1,TRBV7-2,TGTGCCAGCAGCTTAGACAGCAGGATGAACACTGAAGCTTTCTTT,CASSLDSRMNTEAFF
-,-,TRBJ2-3,TRBV5-4,TGTGCCAGCAGCTTGTCGGATACGCAGTATTTT,CASSLSDTQYF
-,-,TRBJ1-2,TRBV5-1,TGCGCCAGCAGCTTGGGGGCTGGCTATGGCTACACCTTC,CASSLGAGYGYTF
-,-,TRBJ1-1,TRBV5-1,TGCGCCAGCAGCGTGGAGGGGGAGGGCACTGAAGCTTTCTTT,CASSVEGEGTEAFF
-,TRBD2,TRBJ2-3,TRBV7-3,TGTGCCAGCAGCTCGGGACTAGCGGGACGGGCAGATACGCAGTATTTT,CASSSGLAGRADTQYF
-,-,TRBJ1-4,TRBV2,TGTGCCAGCAGTGCGGCAGGGAGGGGTGAAAAACTGTTTTTT,CASSAAGRGEKLFF
many,-,TRBJ2-3,TRBV6-5,TGTGCCAGCAGTTACACAGGGGGGGACGCGCAGTATTTT,CASSYTGGDAQYF
-,TRBD2,TRBJ2-3,TRBV5-8,TGTGCCAGCAGCTCAGGACTAGCGGGGTATAGCACAGATACGCAGTATTTT,CASSSGLAGYSTDTQYF
few,-,TRBJ1-2,TRBV30,TGTGCCTGGAGTGATGGACAAAGGGGCTACACCTTC,CAWSDGQRGYTF
-,-,TRBJ2-5,TRBV23-1,TGCGCCAGCAGTCAATCGGGCAGGAACCCTCGGGAGACCCAGTACTTC,CASSQSGRNPRETQYF
-,TRBD1,TRBJ2-7,TRBV4-3,TGCGCCAGCAGCCAAGGCGGGGACAGGGCCCACGAGCAGTACTTC,CASSQGGDRAHEQYF
few,TRBD1,TRBJ2-4,TRBV5-8,TGTGCCAGCAGCCTAGGGGGCAGAAACATTCAGTACTTC,CASSLGGRNIQYF
-,-,TRBJ2-5,TRBV9,TGTGCCAGCAGCCTGGACTCGCAGGAGACCCAGTACTTC,CASSLDSQETQYF
-,-,TRBJ1-1,TRBV2,TGTGCCAGCAGTGAGGGCACTAGCAGGGGTGCTTTCTTT,CASSEGTSRGAFF
-,-,TRBJ2-3,TRBV2,TGTGCCAGCAGTACCCCCAGGGGCACAGATACGCAGTATTTT,CASSTPRGTDTQYF
-,TRBD2,TRBJ2-2,TRBV7-9,TGTGCCAGCAGCTCCCGACTAGCGGACTTGACCGGGGAGCTGTTTTTT,CASSSRLADLTGELFF
-,TRBD2,TRBJ2-1,TRBV5-1,TGCGCCAGCAGCTTGGGGCAGATTGGACTAGGAGGGAATGAGCAGTTCTTC,CASSLGQIGLGGNEQFF
-,-,TRBJ2-5,TRBV18,TGTGCCAGCTCCCTCGACCAAACAGAGACCCAGTACTTC,CASSLDQTETQYF
-,-,TRBJ2-1,TRBV28,TGTGCCAGCAGTTTCCCCTCTTCGCCTCCCCAGTCCTACAATGAGCAGTTCTTC,CASSFPSSPPQSYNEQFF
-,-,TRBJ2-1,TRBV5-1,TGCGCCAGCAGCTTTGTGGGGGACTCCTACAATGAGCAGTTCTTC,CASSFVGDSYNEQFF
-,TRBD1,TRBJ2-5,TRBV27,TGTGCCAGCAGATCCTCGACAGGGGCTTGGGAGACCCAGTACTTC,CASRSSTGAWETQYF
-,TRBD2,TRBJ2-1,TRBV2,TGTGCCAGCAGTGTACTAGCGAGCATCCACAATGAGCAGTTCTTC,CASSVLASIHNEQFF
-,TRBD2,TRBJ2-7,TRBV6-5,TGTGCCAGCAGTTACGGTACGGGAGGTTACGAGCAGTACTTC,CASSYGTGGYEQYF
few,TRBD2,TRBJ2-7,TRBV2,TGTGCCAGCAGTTTGAGGAGTAGCGGGAGTTACGAGCAGTACTTC,CASSLRSSGSYEQYF
-,-,TRBJ2-5,TRBV11-2,TGTGCCAGCAGCCACCCCGGGGCGGGGGAGACCCAGTACTTC,CASSHPGAGETQYF
-,TRBD1,TRBJ1-2,TRBV10-3,TGTGCCATCAACGGACAGGGCTGGGATGGCTACACCTTC,CAINGQGWDGYTF
-,TRBD1,TRBJ2-7,TRBV7-2,TGTGCCAGCACTACCTCCGGGACAGGGGGCAGCGAGCAGTACTTC,CASTTSGTGGSEQYF
many,-,TRBJ1-2,TRBV2,TGTGCCAGCACTATAACCGGGAGGGTTTATGGCTACACCTTC,CASTITGRVYGYTF
-,-,TRBJ2-1,TRBV5-1,TGCGCCAGCAGCTTGGCGGCAGGAGGCAATGAGCAGTTCTTC,CASSLAAGGNEQFF
once,-,TRBJ2-5,TRBV11-1,TGTGCCAGCAGCATTAGGAGGGGGGAAGAGACCCAGTACTTC,CASSIRRGEETQYF
-,-,TRBJ2-7,TRBV5-1,TGCGCCAGCAGCTTGGAGAGGAGCTCCTACGAGCAGTACTTC,CASSLERSSYEQYF
-,TRBD2,TRBJ2-3,TRBV6-1,TGTGCCAGCAGCCTACTAGCGGGAGTAGGGGATACGCAGTATTTT,CASSLLAGVGDTQYF
few,TRBD2,TRBJ2-1,TRBV4-1,TGCGCCAGCAGCCAAGAGGGCGGGAGGTCTGCCTACAATGAGCAGTTCTTC,CASSQEGGRSAYNEQFF
-,-,TRBJ2-2,TRBV7-9,TGTGCCAGCAGCCCCCCTCGAATAGGGGCTGCCCTGCTGTTTTTT,CASSPPRIGAALLFF
-,TRBD2,TRBJ2-1,TRBV7-3,TGTGCCAGCAGCTCTTCTGGGTCCGGGACTAGCGGGAACAATGAGCAGTTCTTC,CASSSSGSGTSGNNEQFF
-,-,TRBJ2-5,TRBV10-1,TGCGCCAGCAGAGCCCGGGGCCCGACGCAGGAGACCCAGTACTTC,CASRARGPTQETQYF
-,-,TRBJ1-5,TRBV28,TGTGCCAGCAGTCCGTCGGCTAGGCCCCAGCATTTT,CASSPSARPQHF
-,-,TRBJ1-5,TRBV6-6,TGTGCCAGCAGTTCCCGGGGCATCAATCAGCCCCAGCATTTT,CASSSRGINQPQHF
once,TRBD2,TRBJ2-3,TRBV9,TGTGCCAGCAGCGTAGGAGATAGCGGGAGCACAGATACGCAGTATTTT,CASSVGDSGSTDTQYF
-,-,TRBJ2-7,TRBV5-4,TGTGCCAGCAGCCCGGACCGCCGGGACGCCTCCTACGAGCAGTACTTC,CASSPDRRDASYEQYF
few,-,TRBJ2-7,TRBV5-1,TGCGCCAGCAGCACGGGGACAGCGGGGCACTACGAGCAGTACTTC,CASSTGTAGHYEQYF
once,TRBD2,TRBJ2-7,TRBV5-1,TGCGCCAGCAGCTTGGCCCTAGCGGGAGGGCCCGACGAGCAGTACTTC,CASSLALAGGPDEQYF